A single sample gave rise to the 24 T cell receptor beta chains below, sequenced in a study of cytomegalovirus exposure and HLA in healthy donors. In the PCR, 60 Vbeta and 13 Jbeta primers were used. Profiling relied on immunoSEQ multiplex PCR, and the TCRdb table lists in-frame clones only, not all of them. The sample lists 120,000 to 150,000 clones, more than 75% seen once, with approximately 1.8% in the top ten. Specimen: PBMCs. The receptors shown here come from a man in his forties in good health and CMV-seronegative.

The J gene is TRBJ2-7, the V gene TRBV5-1, with 7 bases matching TRBD1. The CDR3 is 15 amino acids. Germline CDR1 reads SGHRS; CDR2 reads YFSETQ. With 2 bases clipped from V and 0 bases from J, the junction kept 5 bases outside the gene matches. The CDR3 DNA reads as TGCGCCAGCAGCTTTACAGGGGCCCACTCCTACGAGCAGTACTTC. Protein product: CASSFTGAHSYEQYF.

The chain couples TRBV4-1 to TRBJ1-3; D gene ambiguous. The CDR3 length is 17 residues. V was clipped by 0 bases and J by 2 bases, with 14 bases between them. Germline loops: CDR1 MGHRA, CDR2 YSYEKL. The CDR3 spells CASSQDRAGGPGNTIYF. The CDR3 coding sequence is TGCGCCAGCAGCCAAGATAGGGCAGGAGGCCCTGGAAACACCATATATTTT.

This clone has just one count. This CDR3 is CASSPRVWTSGDYEQYF. CDR3 nucleotide sequence: TGTGCCAGCAGCCCACGGGTCTGGACTAGCGGGGACTACGAGCAGTACTTC. The chain has TRBV7-9 and TRBJ2-7; 12 bases are shared with TRBD2. V trimming: 5 bases; J trimming: 3 bases; junction bases outside the gene matches: 11. From germline, CDR1 is SEHNR and CDR2 FQNEAQ (reference sequence). The CDR3 is 17 residues long.

This clone showed up many times. The CDR3 here is CASSEMVLGPFF. In nucleotides, the CDR3 is TGTGCCAGCAGTGAAATGGTCCTAGGCCCGTTTTTT. This sequence joins TRBV2 and TRBJ1-4; D gene uncertain. This CDR3 comprises 12 residues. Germline V gives CDR1 SNHLY, CDR2 FYNNEI. The V and J ends lost 2 bases and 16 bases respectively, with 14 bases between them.

A word on this clone: The junction differs from germline at one of its ends, possibly a read error. The chain recombines TRBV6-1 with TRBJ2-5, with D possibly matching TRBD2 (6 bases). The J call may be mistaken, given a closer DNA end match to TRBJ2-7. The germline V gene has CDR1 MNHNS and CDR2 SASEGT. The length of the CDR3 is 19 residues. This CDR3 reads CASGEWWGGTEKKGLEQYF. CDR3 coding DNA: TGTGCCAGCGGTGAATGGTGGGGCGGGACTGAAAAGAAGGGGCTCGAGCAGTACTTC.

The chain carries TRBV19 and TRBJ2-6, with TRBD1 identical over 8 bases. The CDR3 sequence is 17 residues long. Germline CDR1 LNHDA, CDR2 SQIVND (reference sequence). The ends lost 2 bases at V and 4 bases at J; junction bases unmatched: 7. CDR3 sequence: CASSISQGARGANVLTF. The CDR3 DNA reads as TGTGCCAGTAGTATAAGTCAGGGGGCGCGGGGGGCCAACGTCCTGACTTTC.

The V gene is TRBV2, the J gene TRBJ2-5, with unresolved D. Germline values: CDR1 SNHLY, CDR2 FYNNEI. Trimming pared 2 bases from V and 0 bases from J, leaving 10 bases between. This CDR3 region has 15 residues. The CDR3 region is CASSELPPDQETQYF. Written as DNA, the CDR3 is TGTGCCAGCAGTGAACTACCACCCGACCAAGAGACCCAGTACTTC.

The rearrangement uses TRBV29-1 and TRBJ2-3; 8 bases line up with TRBD2. CDR1 SQVTM and CDR2 ANQGSEA come from the germline V gene. J gave up 1 base and V 6 bases, and 6 bases lay outside the gene matches. The length of the CDR3 is 14 residues. In nucleotides, the CDR3 is TGCAGCGTCGTTACTAGCGGAGGCACAGATACGCAGTATTTT. Translation: CSVVTSGGTDTQYF.

The chain joins TRBV18 to TRBJ2-1; 7 nucleotides agree with TRBD1. With V trimmed by 2 bases and J by 3 bases, 1 base remained unmatched. The CDR3 extends over 14 amino acids. The germline V gene encodes CDR1 KGHSH and CDR2 LQKENI. DNA for the CDR3: TGTGCCAGCTCACCAGGGGACAGCTACAATGAGCAGTTCTTC. Its protein product is CASSPGDSYNEQFF.

Only one count was recorded for this clone. The chain joins TRBV21-1 to TRBJ2-3; the table's D call TRBD2 went unverified against the DNA. TRBV21-1 is labeled a pseudogene. The CDR3 runs 15 residues. The CDR3 region has the DNA TGTGCCAGCAGCAAAGGGTCCGGGAGCACAGATACGCAGTATTTT. Protein sequence: CASSKGSGSTDTQYF.

V gene TRBV9 combines with J gene TRBJ1-2; perhaps TRBD1 as D (6 bases). The CDR3 extends over 16 amino acids. The V end was cut by 0 bases, the J end by 1 base, with 13 bases between. Germline V CDR1 and CDR2: SGDLS, YYNGEE. The chain's CDR3 is CASSVGSGVGNYGYTF. The CDR3 DNA follows: TGTGCCAGCAGCGTAGGTTCAGGGGTCGGTAACTATGGCTACACCTTC.

The chain uses TRBV7-2 and TRBJ2-7; TRBD1 matches 8 bases. The CDR3 loop spans 14 amino acids. V was clipped by 5 bases and J by 12 bases; unmatched bases: 15. Per germline, CDR1 SGHTA and CDR2 FQGNSA. The CDR3 DNA follows: TGTGCCAGCAGCCACGGACAGGGTTGGCCCGGGGGGTACTTC. This sequence encodes CASSHGQGWPGGYF. Full variable domain (rest looked up from reference TRBV7-2 and TRBJ2-7): GAGVSQSPSNKVTEKGKDVELRCDPISGHTALYWYRQSLGQGLEFLIYFQGNSAPDKSGLPSDRFSAERTGGSVSTLTIQRTQQEDSAVYLCASSHGQGWPGGYFGPGTRLTVT.

J is TRBJ2-3 and V is TRBV12-5; D gene unclear. This CDR3 is 16 amino acids long. Germline V gives CDR1 LGHNT, CDR2 FRNRAP. Trimming shortened V by 1 base and J by 0 bases, and 11 bases separated the two germline ends. CDR3 region: CASGLGVALSTDTQYF. The DNA of the CDR3 is TGTGCTAGTGGTTTGGGGGTAGCCCTTAGCACAGATACGCAGTATTTT.

This clone was seen a single time. The CDR3 region is CASRPGTGREGEQYF. The CDR3 bases are TGCGCCAGCAGACCCGGGACAGGGAGAGAGGGCGAGCAGTACTTC. The V and J genes are TRBV5-1 and TRBJ2-7, with TRBD1 matching over 9 bases. Per germline, CDR1 SGHRS and CDR2 YFSETQ. This CDR3 spans 15 amino acids. Trimming cost V 5 bases and J 6 bases; bases outside gene matches: 12.

The rearrangement joins TRBV7-9 to TRBJ2-5; D is uncertain. CDR1 and CDR2 from the germline V gene are SEHNR and FQNEAQ (reference sequence). The CDR3 consists of 13 residues. V was shortened by 5 bases and J by 4 bases, with 11 bases between the two germline ends. The CDR3 is CASSHTEPETQYF. The CDR3 coding sequence is TGTGCCAGCAGCCATACAGAGCCAGAGACCCAGTACTTC.

The chain has TRBV4-1 and TRBJ2-7; 11 nucleotides match TRBD2. There are 17 residues in the CDR3. CDR1 and CDR2 (germline): MGHRA, YSYEKL. The ends lost 1 base at V and 2 bases at J; junction bases unmatched: 7. The CDR3 DNA reads as TGCGCCAGCAGCCAAGCCTCCCTGGGACTAGCGGCCTACGAGCAGTACTTC. Translation: CASSQASLGLAAYEQYF.

This clone was counted a few times. This sequence joins TRBV5-8 and TRBJ2-7, with D possibly TRBD1 on 6 matching bases. Germline loops: CDR1 SGHTS, CDR2 YDEGEE. The CDR3 has 14 residues. V lost 2 bases to trimming and J lost 4 bases, with 13 bases between them. The CDR3: CASSLPGHFYEQYF. CDR3 nucleotides: TGTGCCAGCAGCTTACCGGGACACTTTTACGAGCAGTACTTC.

The chain is built from TRBV7-8 and TRBJ1-4; 9 bases line up with TRBD1. Germline V gene data show CDR1 as SGHVS and CDR2 as FQNEAQ. This CDR3 has 16 amino acids. J lost 3 bases, V lost 5 bases, and 7 bases had no gene match. The chain's CDR3 is CASSRTGGGSNEKLFF. The CDR3 bases are TGTGCCAGCAGCCGCACAGGGGGCGGTTCTAATGAAAAACTGTTTTTT.

The chain carries TRBV6-1 and TRBJ2-7; 9 positions agree with TRBD1. The ends lost 1 base at V and 2 bases at J; junction bases unmatched: 3. Per germline, CDR1 MNHNS and CDR2 SASEGT. This CDR3 comprises 15 residues. CDR3 sequence reads: CASSEGTGAPYEQYF. For the CDR3, the DNA is TGTGCCAGCAGTGAAGGGACAGGGGCTCCCTACGAGCAGTACTTC.

V usage is TRBV5-5 and J usage is TRBJ2-2; 9 nucleotides match TRBD2. J was trimmed by 1 base and V by 2 bases; bases with no gene match: 0. Germline V gene lookup returns CDR1 SGHKS and CDR2 YYEKEE (reference sequence). The CDR3 runs 15 residues. In DNA, the CDR3 is TGTGCCAGCAGCTTTAGCGGGGGGAACACCGGGGAGCTGTTTTTT. It codes for CASSFSGGNTGELFF.

This chain connects TRBV10-3 to TRBJ1-2, with D perhaps matching TRBD1 (6 bases). Per the germline V gene, CDR1 is ENHRY and CDR2 is SYGVKD. The CDR3 is 14 amino acids. Trimming took 0 bases from V and 5 from J, leaving 10 bases between them. As DNA, the CDR3 is TGTGCCATCAGTGAGTCGAAGGACAGTTATGGCTACACCTTC. As protein: CAISESKDSYGYTF.

This clone has a single count. The chain links TRBV7-3 to TRBJ2-3, with 15 bases aligning to TRBD2. The ends lost 5 bases at V and 3 bases at J; junction bases unmatched: 6. Per germline, CDR1 SGHTA and CDR2 FQGTGA. This CDR3 contains 17 residues. Here the CDR3 DNA reads TGTGCCAGCAGCGCCCGGACTAGCGGGGGGGCGACAGATACGCAGTATTTT. Its protein product is CASSARTSGGATDTQYF.

V usage is TRBV6-6 and J usage is TRBJ1-1, with TRBD1 as a possible D gene (5 bases). The CDR3 has 15 amino acids. Germline V lookup: CDR1 MNHNY, CDR2 SVGAGI (reference sequence). Trimming took off 8 bases at V and 2 bases at J, with 18 bases between the two ends. The CDR3, as DNA: TGTGCCAGCGGGGGGGATATGACTATAAACACTGAAGCTTTCTTT. It specifies CASGGDMTINTEAFF.

The CDR3 region has the DNA TGTGCCAGCAGTGAAACAGGCGTCTATGGCTACACCTTC. It specifies CASSETGVYGYTF. This chain links TRBV2 with TRBJ1-2; D might be TRBD1 (5 bases). This CDR3 has 13 residues. The V and J ends lost 2 bases and 4 bases respectively, with 8 bases between them. Germline loops: CDR1 SNHLY, CDR2 FYNNEI.